The 3 T cell receptor beta chains below come from one sample, sequenced in a study of Ad26.COV2.S vaccination and SARS-CoV-2 variants. Repertoires were generated with immunoSEQ multiplex PCR, while TCRdb's copy carries only in-frame clones and drops some. This table has over 400,000 clones, around 91% appearing once. Described treatment: roughly 19 received Ad26.COV2.S at low or high dose, single or two shots; 5 received placebo; per-sample allocation not given. Repertoires come from day 63 after the first vaccine or placebo injection. Source: peripheral blood, taken in a trial of Ad26.COV2.S vaccine versus placebo. Every receptor here comes from a person aged 18-60 years who received the Ad26.COV2.S COVID-19 vaccine or a placebo.

This clone has a handful of counts. The chain recombines TRBV4-1 with TRBJ1-1; no firm D call. The V gene lost 1 base and the J gene lost 4 bases, with 4 bases spanning the gap. Germline values: CDR1 MGHRA, CDR2 YSYEKL. There are 12 residues in the CDR3. DNA of the CDR3: TGCGCCAGCAGCCAAGCGTCCACTGAAGCTTTCTTT. Translation gives CASSQASTEAFF.

The chain joins TRBV28 to TRBJ1-2; possible D gene TRBD1, 5 bases. V lost 7 bases and J 3 bases, leaving 12 bases between the germline ends. The CDR3 covers 13 residues. Germline V gene sequence: CDR1 MDHEN, CDR2 SYDVKM. Written as DNA, the CDR3 is TGTGCCAGCAAGGCGGCGGGGGACTATGGCTACACCTTC. Amino acids: CASKAAGDYGYTF.

The rearrangement uses TRBV27 and TRBJ2-3; D remains unclear. V was shortened by 2 bases and J by 0 bases, with 15 bases between the two germline ends. CDR1 and CDR2 from the germline V gene are MNHEY and SMNVEV (reference sequence). The CDR3 totals 17 residues. The CDR3 loop reads CASSLMVPILSTDTQYF. In DNA, the CDR3 is TGTGCCAGCAGTTTAATGGTTCCTATCCTAAGCACAGATACGCAGTATTTT.